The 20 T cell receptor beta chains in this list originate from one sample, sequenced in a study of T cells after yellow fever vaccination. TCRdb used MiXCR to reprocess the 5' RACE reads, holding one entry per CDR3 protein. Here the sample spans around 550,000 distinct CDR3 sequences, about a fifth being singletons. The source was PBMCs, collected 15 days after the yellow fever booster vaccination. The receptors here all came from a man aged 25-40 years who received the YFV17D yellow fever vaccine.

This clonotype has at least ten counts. CDR3 residues: CASSQHRGRKGGELFF. The CDR3 bases are TGTGCCAGCAGCCAACACAGGGGAAGGAAGGGGGGGGAGCTGTTTTTT. The V gene is TRBV7-2, the J gene TRBJ2-2; 7 nucleotides agree with TRBD1. CDR3 length: 16 amino acids. With 5 bases clipped from V and 8 bases from J, the junction kept 14 bases outside the gene matches. Germline loops: CDR1 SGHTA, CDR2 FQGNSA. Looking up the rest from reference TRBV7-2 and TRBJ2-2 gives the full variable domain: GAGVSQSPSNKVTEKGKDVELRCDPISGHTALYWYRQSLGQGLEFLIYFQGNSAPDKSGLPSDRFSAERTGGSVSTLTIQRTQQEDSAVYLCASSQHRGRKGGELFFGEGSRLTVL.

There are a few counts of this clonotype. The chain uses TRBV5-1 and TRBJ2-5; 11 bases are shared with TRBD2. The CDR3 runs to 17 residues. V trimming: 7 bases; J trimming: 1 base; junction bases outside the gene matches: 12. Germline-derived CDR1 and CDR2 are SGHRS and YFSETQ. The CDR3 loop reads CASGGGLAGKTQETQYF. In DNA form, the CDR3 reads TGCGCCAGCGGAGGAGGACTAGCGGGCAAAACCCAAGAGACCCAGTACTTC. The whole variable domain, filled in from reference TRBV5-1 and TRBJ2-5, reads KAGVTQTPRYLIKTRGQQVTLSCSPISGHRSVSWYQQTPGQGLQFLFEYFSETQRNKGNFPGRFSGRQFSNSRSEMNVSTLELGDSALYLCASGGGLAGKTQETQYFGPGTRLLVL.

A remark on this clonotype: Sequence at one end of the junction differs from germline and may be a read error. CDR3 in DNA: TGTGCCAGCAGCTGGGGACTCACCGTCCTGGCTTTC. This translates into CASSWGLTVLAF. V is TRBV5-6 and J is TRBJ2-6; TRBD2 might be the D (6 bases). Germline assignment: CDR1 SGHDT and CDR2 YYEEEE. The CDR3 runs to 12 residues.

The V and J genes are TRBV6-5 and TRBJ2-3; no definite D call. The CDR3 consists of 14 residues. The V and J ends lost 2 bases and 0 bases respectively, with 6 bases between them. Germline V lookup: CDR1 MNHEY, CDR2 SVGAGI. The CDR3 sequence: CASSYVTSTDTQYF. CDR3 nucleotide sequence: TGTGCCAGCAGTTACGTGACTAGCACAGATACGCAGTATTTT.

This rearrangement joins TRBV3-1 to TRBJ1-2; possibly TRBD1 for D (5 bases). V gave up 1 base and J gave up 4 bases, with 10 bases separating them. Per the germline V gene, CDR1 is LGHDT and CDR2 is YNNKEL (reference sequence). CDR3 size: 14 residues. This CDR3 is CASSQGGVGYGYTF. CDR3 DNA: TGTGCCAGCAGCCAAGGAGGGGTCGGCTATGGCTACACCTTC.

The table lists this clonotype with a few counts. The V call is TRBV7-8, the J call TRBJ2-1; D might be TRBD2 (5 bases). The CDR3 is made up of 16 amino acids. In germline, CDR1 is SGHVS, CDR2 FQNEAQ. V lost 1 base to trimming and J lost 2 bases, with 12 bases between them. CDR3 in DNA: TGTGCCAGCAGCTTAGATCCGACTACCGCCTACAATGAGCAGTTCTTC. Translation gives CASSLDPTTAYNEQFF.

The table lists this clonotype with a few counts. CDR3 in DNA: TGTGCCAGCAGCTTAAGCGGGAGAGGACTAGAGACCCAGTACTTC. Translating it yields CASSLSGRGLETQYF. V usage is TRBV7-6 and J usage is TRBJ2-5; 8 positions agree with TRBD2. Looked up from germline, CDR1 is SGHVS and CDR2 is FNYEAQ. The CDR3 has 15 amino acids. After removal of 2 bases from V and 4 bases from J, the junction contained 6 bases not matched to a gene.

The CDR3 loop is CSAPSGEGYNEQFF. CDR3 DNA sequence: TGCAGTGCCCCTTCTGGGGAGGGATACAATGAGCAGTTCTTC. The rearrangement links TRBV20-1 to TRBJ2-1; 7 bases align to TRBD2. The CDR3 consists of 14 residues. From germline, CDR1 is DFQATT and CDR2 SNEGSKA (reference sequence). V trimming: 6 bases; J trimming: 4 bases; junction bases outside the gene matches: 9.

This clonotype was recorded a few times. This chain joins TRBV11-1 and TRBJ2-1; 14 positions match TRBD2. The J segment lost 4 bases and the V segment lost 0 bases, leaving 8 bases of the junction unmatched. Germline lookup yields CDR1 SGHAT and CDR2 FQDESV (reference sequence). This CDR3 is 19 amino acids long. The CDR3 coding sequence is TGTGCCAGCAGCTTAGCGGGTCGACTAGCGGGAGGGGTGTACAATGAGCAGTTCTTC. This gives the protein CASSLAGRLAGGVYNEQFF.

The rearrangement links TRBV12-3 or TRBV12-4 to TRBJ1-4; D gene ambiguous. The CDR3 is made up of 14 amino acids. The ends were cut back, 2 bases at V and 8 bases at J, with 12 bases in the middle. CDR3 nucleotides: TGTGCCAGCAGTTTATCGGGGTCGAGGGAAAAACTGTTTTTT. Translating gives CASSLSGSREKLFF.

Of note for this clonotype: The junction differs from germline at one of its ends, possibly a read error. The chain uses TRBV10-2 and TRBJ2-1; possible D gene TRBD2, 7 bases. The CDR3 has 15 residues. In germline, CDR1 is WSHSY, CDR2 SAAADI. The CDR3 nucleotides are TGCGCCAGCAGAAAAGGGTTCCAGGGGCTAGCGGCGGTGGTCTTC. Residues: CASRKGFQGLAAVVF.

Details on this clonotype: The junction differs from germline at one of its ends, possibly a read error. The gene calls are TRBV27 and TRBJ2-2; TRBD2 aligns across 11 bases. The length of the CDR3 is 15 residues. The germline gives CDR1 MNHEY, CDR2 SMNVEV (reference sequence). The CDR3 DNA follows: TGTGCCAGCAGTTTGACTAGCGGGAACTCCGGGGAGCTGTTTTTT. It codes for CASSLTSGNSGELFF.

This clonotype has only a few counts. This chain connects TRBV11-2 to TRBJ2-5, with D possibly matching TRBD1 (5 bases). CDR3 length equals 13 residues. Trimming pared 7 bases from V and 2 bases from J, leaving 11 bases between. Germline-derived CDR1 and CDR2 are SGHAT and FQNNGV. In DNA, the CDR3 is TGTGCCAGCACCAGGCAGGGACAAGAGACCCAGTACTTC. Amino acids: CASTRQGQETQYF.

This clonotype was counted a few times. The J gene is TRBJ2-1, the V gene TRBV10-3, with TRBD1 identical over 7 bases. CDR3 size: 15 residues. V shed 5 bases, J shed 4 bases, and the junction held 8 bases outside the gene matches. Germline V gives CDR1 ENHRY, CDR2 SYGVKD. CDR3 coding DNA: TGTGCCATCAGTAGGAAGAGGGACAGTTACAATGAGCAGTTCTTC. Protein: CAISRKRDSYNEQFF.

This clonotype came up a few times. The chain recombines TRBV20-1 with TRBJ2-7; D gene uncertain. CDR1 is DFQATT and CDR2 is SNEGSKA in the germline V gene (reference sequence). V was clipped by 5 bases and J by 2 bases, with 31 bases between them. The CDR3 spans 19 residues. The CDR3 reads CSAPKTLSVYRAKTYEQYF. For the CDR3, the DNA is TGCAGTGCTCCCAAGACTCTCTCCGTCTACCGGGCTAAAACCTACGAGCAGTACTTC.

CDR3 nucleotide sequence: TGTGCCAGCAGCCCCGAGTCGGGAATAGGCTACAATGAGCAGTTCTTC. It is translated as CASSPESGIGYNEQFF. This chain uses TRBV7-8 with TRBJ2-1; maybe TRBD2 (5 bases). Germline CDR1 reads SGHVS; CDR2 reads FQNEAQ. The CDR3 consists of 16 residues. V dropped 5 bases and J dropped 3 bases, with 17 bases sitting between them.

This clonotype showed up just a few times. CDR3 amino acids: CASSQDRGTSGSTGELFF. The CDR3 coding sequence is TGCGCCAGCAGCCAAGATCGGGGGACTAGCGGGAGCACCGGGGAGCTGTTTTTT. The chain joins TRBV4-3 to TRBJ2-2; 14 bases fit TRBD2. Germline CDR1 LGHNA, CDR2 YSLEER. This CDR3 is built from 18 residues. V lost 0 bases, J lost 4 bases, and 4 bases stayed unmatched.

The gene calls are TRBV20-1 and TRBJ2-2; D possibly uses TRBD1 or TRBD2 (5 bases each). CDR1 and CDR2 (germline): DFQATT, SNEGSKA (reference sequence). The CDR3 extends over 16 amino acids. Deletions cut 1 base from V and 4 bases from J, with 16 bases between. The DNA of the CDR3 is TGCAGTGCTAGAGGGGACCTAACCTCACGCACCGGGGAGCTGTTTTTT. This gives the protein CSARGDLTSRTGELFF.

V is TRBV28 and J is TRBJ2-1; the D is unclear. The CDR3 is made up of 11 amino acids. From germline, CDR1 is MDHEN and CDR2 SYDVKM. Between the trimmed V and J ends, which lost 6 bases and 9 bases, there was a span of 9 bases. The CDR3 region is CASRTLSEQFF. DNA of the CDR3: TGTGCCAGCAGGACGCTCAGTGAGCAGTTCTTC.

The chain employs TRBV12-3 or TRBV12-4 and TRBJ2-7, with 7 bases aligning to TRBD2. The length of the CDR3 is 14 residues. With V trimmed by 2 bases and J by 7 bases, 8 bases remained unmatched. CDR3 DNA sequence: TGTGCCAGCAGTTTAAGTCTAGCGGCCTTGGAGCAGTACTTC. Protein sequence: CASSLSLAALEQYF.